The entry below gives a single T cell receptor (beta chain) sequence along with its context. These data originate in a study of Ad26.COV2.S vaccination and SARS-CoV-2 variants. This sample's treatment: 15 to 20 received Ad26.COV2.S at low or high dose, single or two shots; roughly five received placebo; per-sample allocation not given. Sampling occurred on day 63 after the first vaccine or placebo injection. This CDR3 has 13 residues. The method was immunoSEQ multiplex PCR; TCRdb's version includes in-frame clones alone and lacks a portion of them. The data show approximately 480,000 clones, approximately 88% seen once.

The rearrangement joins TRBV21-1 to TRBJ1-1. TRBV21-1 is recorded as a pseudogene. The sample here was peripheral blood, taken in a trial of Ad26.COV2.S vaccine versus placebo. The sequence derives from a person between 18 and 59 years old who received the Ad26.COV2.S COVID-19 vaccine or a placebo. CDR3 sequence reads: CASSKFGPPEAFF. CDR3 DNA sequence: TGTGCCAGCAGCAAATTTGGACCCCCTGAAGCTTTCTTT.